This TCR beta chain was profiled in a study of blood T cell repertoires in COVID-19. CDR1 and CDR2 from the germline V gene are LNHNV and YYDKDF (reference sequence). The germline V and J ends were trimmed by 1 base and 4 bases, with 8 bases remaining between them. The CDR3 is 14 residues long. Per the study methods: The authors estimated nucleated cell counts from reference gene primer amplification. Libraries were prepared by immunoSEQ multiplex PCR; TCRdb keeps only in-frame clonotypes and omits some of them. That table gives V, J and clone size, and the DNA gave D and trimming. The sample has about 58,000 clones, approximately 91% seen once; the top ten hold roughly 8.3%.

The specimen was peripheral blood. The rearrangement links TRBV15 to TRBJ1-3; D is undetermined. The receptor comes from a woman in her sixties or seventies with active COVID-19. CDR3 sequence: CATSRARAGNTIYF. CDR3 coding DNA: TGTGCCACCAGCAGAGCTCGCGCCGGAAACACCATATATTTT. The full variable domain, rest sourced from reference TRBV15 and TRBJ1-3, is DAMVIQNPRYQVTQFGKPVTLSCSQTLNHNVMYWYQQKSSQAPKLLFHYYDKDFNNEADTPDNFQSRRPNTSFCFLDIRSPGLGDTAMYLCATSRARAGNTIYFGEGSWLTVV.